Presented here are 12 T cell receptor beta chains from one specimen sequenced in a study of shared clonotypes between healthy human individuals. It was CD45RO-negative cells, positively selected for CCR7, that made up naive CD8 cells, with terminally differentiated effector memory CD45RA+ cells excluded. The assay was immunoSEQ multiplex PCR, and TCRdb's table has in-frame clones only and misses some. The table has approximately 2,200,000 clones, just over 90% seen once. Sequencing was done on a sample of naive CD8+ T cells from PBMCs. These TCRs come from a man aged 18 to 29 in good health. Some clones in this sample may be carry-over from other donors' samples.

The CDR3 is CASSEGTGVGETQYF. The CDR3 bases are TGTGCCAGCAGTGAAGGGACCGGGGTGGGAGAGACCCAGTACTTC. This sequence joins TRBV27 and TRBJ2-5; D tentatively fits TRBD1 or TRBD2 (5 bases each). Trimming left V 5 bases short and J 4 bases short, with 17 bases between. The germline V gene has CDR1 MNHEY and CDR2 SMNVEV (reference sequence). The CDR3 spans 15 residues.

The CDR3, as DNA: TGTGCCAGCAGTTACGTGGTCACGAAACAAGAGACCCAGTACTTC. Its protein is CASSYVVTKQETQYF. The chain has TRBV6-6 and TRBJ2-5; no firm D call. Germline V gives CDR1 MNHNY, CDR2 SVGAGI (reference sequence). Trimming shortened V by 2 bases and J by 2 bases, and 12 bases separated the two germline ends. CDR3 size: 15 residues.

CDR3 in amino acids: CASSSSQGAPNIQYF. CDR3 sequence (DNA): TGCGCCAGCAGCTCTTCACAGGGGGCGCCTAACATTCAGTACTTC. V is TRBV5-1 and J is TRBJ2-4; 9 nucleotides match TRBD1. This CDR3 spans 15 amino acids. Trimming at V came to 3 bases and at J to 7 bases, leaving 8 bases not matched to a gene. The germline gives CDR1 SGHRS, CDR2 YFSETQ.

The chain links TRBV11-3 to TRBJ2-1; 13 bases are a match to TRBD2. The germline V gene encodes CDR1 SGHNT and CDR2 YENEEA. J gave up 5 bases and V 5 bases, and 9 bases lay outside the gene matches. This CDR3 region has 17 residues. The CDR3 region is CASSPRPGLAGDNEQFF. CDR3 bases: TGTGCCAGCAGCCCAAGACCCGGACTAGCGGGAGACAATGAGCAGTTCTTC.

The count of this clone is one. CDR3 in amino acids: CASSRGGTYEQYF. CDR3 DNA: TGTGCCAGTAGTAGGGGCGGAACCTACGAGCAGTACTTC. The chain employs TRBV19 and TRBJ2-7; D is possibly TRBD1 (5 bases). Trimming took off 4 bases at V and 2 bases at J, with 9 bases between the two ends. The CDR3 covers 13 residues. Germline loops: CDR1 LNHDA, CDR2 SQIVND (reference sequence).

V and J are TRBV29-1 and TRBJ2-5; TRBD1 is a possible D gene (5 bases). The assigned J gene may be wrong: the sequence end matches TRBJ2-7 better. The CDR3 consists of 14 residues. Germline CDR1 and CDR2: SQVTM and ANQGSEA. The CDR3 sequence: CSVVGVDHSYEQYF. CDR3 in DNA: TGCAGCGTTGTAGGGGTAGACCACTCCTACGAGCAGTACTTC.

J is TRBJ2-1 and V is TRBV7-9; D not certain. V was cut by 1 base and J by 7 bases, with 8 bases left in between. CDR3 length: 13 amino acids. Germline V gene data show CDR1 as SEHNR and CDR2 as FQNEAQ (reference sequence). For the CDR3, the DNA is TGTGCCAGCAGCTTAGACGGTAGGAATGAGCAGTTCTTC. It specifies CASSLDGRNEQFF.

V usage is TRBV11-2 and J usage is TRBJ1-4; D might be TRBD1 (5 bases). The CDR3 has 17 residues. The germline V gene encodes CDR1 SGHAT and CDR2 FQNNGV. V dropped 1 base and J dropped 7 bases, with 19 bases sitting between them. CDR3 sequence: CASSLGPLQGGREKLFF. Here the CDR3 DNA reads TGTGCCAGCAGCTTAGGCCCCCTGCAGGGTGGGCGTGAAAAACTGTTTTTT.

In DNA form, the CDR3 reads TGTGCCAGCAGCCTCCGGCGGGGGCCTGCAACTAATGAAAAACTGTTTTTT. Translating gives CASSLRRGPATNEKLFF. The chain joins TRBV14 to TRBJ1-4, with D perhaps TRBD1 (6 bases). Germline CDR1 is SGHDN and CDR2 is FVKESK. The ends were cut back, 4 bases at V and 0 bases at J, with 15 bases in the middle. The length of the CDR3 is 17 residues.

The rearrangement uses TRBV11-2 and TRBJ2-6; D unclear. From germline, CDR1 is SGHAT and CDR2 FQNNGV. Between the trimmed V and J ends, which lost 1 base and 4 bases, there was a span of 17 bases. This CDR3 spans 18 amino acids. In nucleotides, the CDR3 is TGTGCCAGCAGCTTAGGGCCGGGCGTTTCGCCGGGGGCCAACGTCCTGACTTTC. Its protein product is CASSLGPGVSPGANVLTF. The complete variable domain, with remaining parts taken from reference TRBV11-2 and TRBJ2-6, reads EAGVAQSPRYKIIEKRQSVAFWCNPISGHATLYWYQQILGQGPKLLIQFQNNGVVDDSQLPKDRFSAERLKGVDSTLKIQPAKLEDSAVYLCASSLGPGVSPGANVLTFGAGSRLTVL.

This chain's CDR3 is CASSLLGQGITDTQYF. In DNA, the CDR3 is TGTGCCAGCAGTTTGTTGGGACAGGGTATAACAGATACGCAGTATTTT. The rearrangement links TRBV28 to TRBJ2-3, with 9 positions matching TRBD1. CDR3 length: 16 residues. Germline V lookup: CDR1 MDHEN, CDR2 SYDVKM. The trim removed 3 bases at V and 3 bases at J, leaving 7 bases unmatched.

This clone was seen only once. The chain couples TRBV4-1 to TRBJ2-7; D is undetermined. Germline loops: CDR1 MGHRA, CDR2 YSYEKL. V was pared by 4 bases and J by 6 bases, with 13 bases between. CDR3 size: 13 residues. CDR3 region: CASSLQQQAEQYF. In DNA, the CDR3 is TGCGCCAGCAGCCTCCAGCAGCAGGCCGAGCAGTACTTC.